These 9 T cell receptor beta chains originate from one sample sequenced in a study of blood T cell repertoires in COVID-19. The assay was immunoSEQ multiplex PCR, and TCRdb's table has in-frame clones only and misses some. Seen here are 150,000 to 200,000 clones, around three quarters observed once, and the top ten hold roughly 17%. Sequencing used peripheral blood. These receptors were obtained from a man aged 60 to 69 with active or convalescent COVID-19.

This clone was seen only a few times. This chain links TRBV24-1 with TRBJ2-1, with TRBD1 matching over 8 bases. The trim removed 1 base at V and 6 bases at J, leaving 7 bases unmatched. Per germline, CDR1 KGHDR and CDR2 SFDVKD. The length of the CDR3 is 16 residues. In DNA form, the CDR3 reads TGTGCCACCAGTGATTTTGGACAGGGTATCGGCAATGAGCAGTTCTTC. Protein: CATSDFGQGIGNEQFF.

This clone was seen just once. This chain links TRBV6-6 with TRBJ2-1; D not resolved. This CDR3 region has 13 residues. Trimming stripped 0 bases from V and 5 bases from J, with 5 bases between. Germline CDR1 and CDR2: MNHNY and SVGAGI (reference sequence). For the CDR3, the DNA is TGTGCCAGCAGTTACTCGAGTAACAATGAGCAGTTCTTC. Its translation: CASSYSSNNEQFF.

The chain carries TRBV6-5 and TRBJ2-7; 7 bases map to TRBD2. Trimming at V came to 6 bases and at J to 3 bases, leaving 8 bases not matched to a gene. The germline V gene encodes CDR1 MNHEY and CDR2 SVGAGI. This CDR3 comprises 14 residues. This CDR3 reads CASSRDYLFYEQYF. The CDR3 DNA is TGTGCCAGCAGCCGGGACTACCTATTCTACGAGCAGTACTTC.

This clone has just one count. The chain carries TRBV6-5 and TRBJ1-4, with no clear D. Germline V lookup: CDR1 MNHEY, CDR2 SVGAGI. This CDR3 spans 14 amino acids. Trimming took off 5 bases at V and 8 bases at J, with 15 bases between the two ends. In DNA form, the CDR3 reads TGTGCCAGCAGTCCCGGGTTCAGTGGGGAAAAACTGTTTTTT. This gives the protein CASSPGFSGEKLFF.

V is TRBV29-1 and J is TRBJ2-7; D may be TRBD2 (6 bases). V was clipped by 7 bases and J by 5 bases, with 15 bases between them. The CDR3 sequence is 12 residues long. CDR1 is SQVTM and CDR2 is ANQGSEA in the germline V gene. The CDR3 nucleotides read TGCAGCGGTGGGCAGGGAGGCGACGAGCAGTACTTC. It specifies CSGGQGGDEQYF.

A few counts support this clone. This CDR3 is CASSREGTGALREQYF. CDR3 coding DNA: TGTGCCAGCAGTCGAGAGGGTACGGGAGCTCTCCGAGAGCAGTACTTC. V and J are TRBV14 and TRBJ2-7, with D perhaps TRBD2 (6 bases). The CDR3 loop spans 16 amino acids. Germline assignment: CDR1 SGHDN and CDR2 FVKESK. V lost 6 bases, J lost 7 bases, and 25 bases lay in between.

This clone came up once. This chain uses TRBV4-3 with TRBJ2-3, with 8 bases identical to TRBD2. The germline V gene has CDR1 LGHNA and CDR2 YSLEER. CDR3 length: 17 residues. The V segment lost 1 base and the J segment 5 bases; nucleotides outside the gene matches: 11. The CDR3 loop is CASSQVPGRASEDTQYF. The CDR3 nucleotides are TGCGCCAGCAGCCAAGTCCCCGGGAGGGCCTCGGAAGATACGCAGTATTTT.

The rearrangement joins TRBV6-2 or TRBV6-3 to TRBJ2-2; 12 bases fit TRBD2. This CDR3 spans 18 amino acids. Germline loops: CDR1 MNHEY, CDR2 SVGEGT. J gave up 5 bases and V 5 bases, and 12 bases lay outside the gene matches. For the CDR3, the DNA is TGTGCCAGCAGTCCGACTAGCGGGAGTAGTTGGAGAACCGGGGAGCTGTTTTTT. It specifies CASSPTSGSSWRTGELFF.

The chain couples TRBV7-7 to TRBJ2-7; 8 bases fit TRBD1. Germline CDR1 is SSHAT and CDR2 is FNYEAQ (reference sequence). Trimming at V came to 1 base and at J to 3 bases, leaving 5 bases not matched to a gene. This CDR3 has 15 amino acids. The CDR3 here is CASSLGAGQGYEQYF. As DNA, the CDR3 is TGTGCCAGCAGCTTAGGAGCCGGACAGGGCTACGAGCAGTACTTC.